The 15 T cell receptor beta chains in this list originate from one sample, sequenced in a study of Graves' ophthalmopathy and Graves' hyperthyroidism. RNA transcripts were the source from which TCR beta CDR3 regions were amplified. An initial RT-PCR round employing HTBI primers preceded a second-round multiplex PCR. MiXCR was run by TCRdb on the multiplex PCR reads, yielding one entry per CDR3 protein. The sample holds around 400,000 distinct CDR3 sequences, around 21% seen once. Sample: peripheral blood. These receptors came from a woman under 30 with stable Graves' hyperthyroidism.

This clonotype was recorded at least ten times. V gene TRBV20-1 combines with J gene TRBJ1-5; 9 bases align to TRBD1. CDR3 length: 14 residues. CDR1 and CDR2 (germline): DFQATT, SNEGSKA (reference sequence). V lost 3 bases, J lost 4 bases, and 4 bases stayed unmatched. DNA of the CDR3: TGCAGTGCTAGTGTCGGGACAGGGAATCAGCCCCAGCATTTT. It yields the protein CSASVGTGNQPQHF.

This clonotype was recorded many times. This chain links TRBV9 with TRBJ2-2; D not resolved. V lost 1 base and J 6 bases, leaving 10 bases between the germline ends. CDR1 SGDLS and CDR2 YYNGEE come from the germline V gene. CDR3 length: 14 residues. In nucleotides, the CDR3 is TGTGCCAGCAGCGTATCCAAGTCGCCCGGGGAGCTGTTTTTT. Protein: CASSVSKSPGELFF.

V gene TRBV6-1 combines with J gene TRBJ2-7; a possible D gene is TRBD1 (6 bases). V gave up 2 bases and J gave up 2 bases, with 10 bases separating them. CDR1 and CDR2 from the germline V gene are MNHNS and SASEGT. The CDR3 runs 14 residues. The DNA for the CDR3 is TGTGCCAGCAGTGAATGGGGGCGAGCCTACGAGCAGTACTTC. Translation gives CASSEWGRAYEQYF.

The chain is built from TRBV28 and TRBJ1-2, with D unclear. V lost 3 bases and J 8 bases, leaving 10 bases between the germline ends. CDR3 length equals 12 residues. Germline V CDR1 and CDR2: MDHEN, SYDVKM. DNA of the CDR3: TGTGCCAGCAGTTTCTATGGGGAGGGCTACACCTTC. Protein product: CASSFYGEGYTF.

This clonotype was recorded at least ten times. The V call is TRBV19, the J call TRBJ1-1; maybe TRBD1 (6 bases). Germline CDR1 LNHDA, CDR2 SQIVND (reference sequence). The CDR3 runs 14 residues. V lost 4 bases and J lost 0, with 9 bases in between. DNA of the CDR3: TGTGCCAGTAGTAAGGACAGCATGAACACTGAAGCTTTCTTT. This gives the protein CASSKDSMNTEAFF. The whole variable domain, filled in from reference TRBV19 and TRBJ1-1, reads DGGITQSPKYLFRKEGQNVTLSCEQNLNHDAMYWYRQDPGQGLRLIYYSQIVNDFQKGDIAEGYSVSREKKESFPLTVTSAQKNPTAFYLCASSKDSMNTEAFFGQGTRLTVV.

This clonotype came up a few times. Just one base apart from a much larger clone, this may be a read error. The chain employs TRBV27 and TRBJ1-1; 7 nucleotides line up with TRBD1. J was trimmed by 6 bases and V by 7 bases; bases with no gene match: 5. Germline V gene sequence: CDR1 MNHEY, CDR2 SMNVEV (reference sequence). This CDR3 is built from 12 residues. The CDR3 is CASNDTGAEAFF. The CDR3 DNA reads as TGTGCCAGCAATGACACAGGGGCTGAAGCTTTCTTT.

The rearrangement uses TRBV12-3 or TRBV12-4 and TRBJ1-3, with TRBD1 matching over 12 bases. V shed 3 bases, J shed 3 bases, and the junction held 3 bases outside the gene matches. The CDR3 has 16 residues. The CDR3 region has the DNA TGTGCCAGCAGTTTGGGACAGGGGGCGCGTGGAAACACCATATATTTT. This gives the protein CASSLGQGARGNTIYF.

In this sample, this clonotype turned up many times. The rearrangement links TRBV20-1 to TRBJ1-1; D call uncertain. From germline, CDR1 is DFQATT and CDR2 SNEGSKA (reference sequence). The length of the CDR3 is 15 residues. Deletions cut 2 bases from V and 1 base from J, with 14 bases between. DNA for the CDR3: TGCAGTGCTAGACTCTCAGTGAAATGGAACACTGAAGCTTTCTTT. The encoded protein is CSARLSVKWNTEAFF.

This clonotype was observed many times. V gene TRBV5-8 combines with J gene TRBJ1-1; TRBD1 matches 8 bases. Germline V gene lookup returns CDR1 SGHTS and CDR2 YDEGEE. The CDR3 spans 14 residues. V was pared by 4 bases and J by 1 base, with 3 bases of the junction left unmatched. The CDR3 reads CASSIGQGNTEAFF. Written as DNA, the CDR3 is TGTGCCAGCAGCATAGGACAGGGGAACACTGAAGCTTTCTTT.

The sample holds many counts of this clonotype. The J gene is TRBJ2-7, the V gene TRBV20-1, with D unclear. The CDR3 runs to 10 residues. Germline V CDR1 and CDR2: DFQATT, SNEGSKA (reference sequence). V shed 5 bases and J shed 0 bases, with 2 bases lying between them. CDR3 coding DNA: TGCAGTGCTGGCTCCTACGAGCAGTACTTC. Encoded protein: CSAGSYEQYF.

V and J are TRBV29-1 and TRBJ2-5, with 10 positions matching TRBD1. This CDR3 spans 12 amino acids. Trimming at V came to 7 bases and at J to 5 bases, leaving 4 bases not matched to a gene. The germline V gene encodes CDR1 SQVTM and CDR2 ANQGSEA. CDR3 loop: CSATGGKETQYF. The CDR3 DNA reads TGCAGCGCGACAGGGGGCAAGGAGACCCAGTACTTC.

This clonotype was seen ten or more times. The chain uses TRBV6-4 and TRBJ2-2; 12 bases align to TRBD2. The germline gives CDR1 MRHNA, CDR2 SNTAGT. This CDR3 spans 17 amino acids. Trimming took 7 bases from V and 6 from J; bases not matched to a gene: 12. CDR3 loop: CASMTGPGLAGAGELFF. In DNA, the CDR3 is TGTGCCAGCATGACGGGACCGGGACTAGCGGGCGCCGGGGAGCTGTTTTTT.

This clonotype was counted at least ten times. The chain carries TRBV6-5 and TRBJ2-5; 10 nucleotides align to TRBD1. The V segment lost 1 base and the J segment 2 bases; nucleotides outside the gene matches: 4. Germline assignment: CDR1 MNHEY and CDR2 SVGAGI. The CDR3 is 16 residues long. The CDR3 DNA reads as TGTGCCAGCAGTTACTTGACAGGGGGCCCACAAGAGACCCAGTACTTC. Residues: CASSYLTGGPQETQYF.

This clonotype occurred many times. This rearrangement joins TRBV24-1 to TRBJ2-2; 8 nucleotides line up with TRBD2. V lost 3 bases and J lost 4; bases outside the gene matches: 15. The length of the CDR3 is 19 residues. Germline V gene sequence: CDR1 KGHDR, CDR2 SFDVKD. CDR3 bases: TGTGCCACCAGTGATGGGGACACCTCAAGCGGGAGTGGCACCGGGGAGCTGTTTTTT. It is translated as CATSDGDTSSGSGTGELFF.

Many counts were recorded for this clonotype. This chain links TRBV28 with TRBJ1-5, with TRBD1 matching 9 bases. Germline-derived CDR1 and CDR2 are MDHEN and SYDVKM. The CDR3 is 16 residues long. With 8 bases clipped from V and 2 bases from J, the junction kept 10 bases outside the gene matches. CDR3: CASAGTGSVGNQPQHF. DNA for the CDR3: TGTGCCAGCGCCGGGACAGGGTCGGTTGGCAATCAGCCCCAGCATTTT. Full variable domain (rest looked up from reference TRBV28 and TRBJ1-5): DVKVTQSSRYLVKRTGEKVFLECVQDMDHENMFWYRQDPGLGLRLIYFSYDVKMKEKGDIPEGYSVSREKKERFSLILESASTNQTSMYLCASAGTGSVGNQPQHFGDGTRLSIL.